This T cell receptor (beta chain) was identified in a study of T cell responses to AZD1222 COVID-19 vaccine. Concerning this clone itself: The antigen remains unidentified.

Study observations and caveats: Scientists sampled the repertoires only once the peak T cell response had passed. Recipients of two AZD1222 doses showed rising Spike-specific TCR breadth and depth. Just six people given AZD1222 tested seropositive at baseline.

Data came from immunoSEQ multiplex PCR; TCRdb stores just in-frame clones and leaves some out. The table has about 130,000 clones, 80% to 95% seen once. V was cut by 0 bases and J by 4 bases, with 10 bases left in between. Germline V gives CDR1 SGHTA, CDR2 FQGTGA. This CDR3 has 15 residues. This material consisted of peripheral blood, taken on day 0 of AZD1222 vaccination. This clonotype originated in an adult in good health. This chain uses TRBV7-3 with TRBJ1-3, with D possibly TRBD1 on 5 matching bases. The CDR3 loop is CASSLTGGVGNTIYF. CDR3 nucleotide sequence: TGTGCCAGCAGCTTAACTGGGGGGGTCGGAAACACCATATATTTT.